This T cell receptor (beta chain) was recovered during a study of cytomegalovirus exposure and HLA in healthy donors. Overall study: T cells numbering about 180 million yielded 117 million unique TCR beta sequences in an earlier analysis.

Germline V gene data show CDR1 as SNHLY and CDR2 as FYNNEI. CDR3 size: 18 residues. Trimming left V 8 bases short and J 3 bases short, with 23 bases between. To note about this clone: Antigen specificity is unknown.

General study results and limits: Within an earlier analysis, most TCR beta V segments proved productive either about 90% or about 30% of the time.

With 60 Vbeta and 13 Jbeta primers, the PCR was carried out. Profiled with immunoSEQ multiplex PCR; TCRdb holds only in-frame clones, not every one. The sample holds 100,000 to 150,000 clones, about four fifths seen once. The rearrangement links TRBV2 to TRBJ2-6; D perhaps matches TRBD1 (5 bases). Material: PBMCs. This receptor was obtained from a man under 40 in good health and CMV-seronegative. The CDR3 is CASQGLAHPVGGANVLTF. CDR3 coding DNA: TGTGCCAGCCAGGGATTAGCCCACCCGGTCGGTGGGGCCAACGTCCTGACTTTC.